This TCR beta chain is drawn from a study of Graves' ophthalmopathy and Graves' hyperthyroidism. Study-wide points: In predicting ophthalmopathy progression, the model reached around 65% sensitivity and 72.22% specificity. Using a 13-signature model, the authors split ophthalmopathy from stable hyperthyroidism, with 85% to 90% sensitivity and 81.08% specificity.

RNA transcripts were the source from which TCR beta CDR3 regions were amplified. An initial RT-PCR round employing HTBI primers preceded a second-round multiplex PCR. TCRdb used MiXCR to reprocess the multiplex PCR reads, holding one entry per CDR3 protein. The table includes 600,000 to 650,000 distinct CDR3 sequences, roughly 20% detected once. CDR3 length: 14 amino acids. Trimming took 0 bases from V and 2 from J; bases not matched to a gene: 4. Germline loops: CDR1 DFQATT, CDR2 SNEGSKA (reference sequence). Worth noting for this clonotype: Antigen unknown.

Sequences were obtained from peripheral blood. This clonotype was obtained from a woman younger than 35 with stable Graves' hyperthyroidism. Some clones in this sample may be carry-over from other donors' samples. This chain links TRBV20-1 with TRBJ2-7, with TRBD2 matching over 7 bases. The CDR3 DNA is TGCAGTGCTAGAGATCTAGCGGCCCCCTACGAGCAGTACTTC. The encoded protein is CSARDLAAPYEQYF.